This T cell receptor beta chain is drawn from a study of blood T cell repertoires in COVID-19. Study as a whole: Acute and convalescent COVID-19 specimens originated in the United States, Italy and Spain. Sources were T cells, B-cell-depleted T cells, or PBMCs; the material itself was cDNA or gDNA.

CDR1 and CDR2 (germline): LNHDA, SQIVND (reference sequence). Trimming removed 5 bases from V and 8 bases from J, with 14 bases in between. The CDR3 sequence is 13 residues long. In the original processing: Estimation of nucleated cell counts relied on the amplification of reference gene primers. Clones were sequenced by immunoSEQ multiplex PCR, and TCRdb holds only the in-frame ones, with some missing. That table is the source of V, J and clone size, and D and trimming were worked out from the DNA. The table has 95,000 to 100,000 clones, about 85% seen once. The sample consisted of peripheral blood. The TCR sequence derives from a woman aged 70 to 79 with active or convalescent COVID-19. The rearrangement joins TRBV19 to TRBJ2-3, with D tentatively TRBD1 (6 bases). CDR3 sequence (DNA): TGTGCCAGTAGTGAGGCGTCCAGGGGTACGCAGTATTTT. This gives the protein CASSEASRGTQYF. The whole variable domain, filled in from reference TRBV19 and TRBJ2-3, reads DGGITQSPKYLFRKEGQNVTLSCEQNLNHDAMYWYRQDPGQGLRLIYYSQIVNDFQKGDIAEGYSVSREKKESFPLTVTSAQKNPTAFYLCASSEASRGTQYFGPGTRLTVL.